This T cell receptor (beta chain) was observed in a study of OX40 agonist ivuxolimab in advanced cancers. Across the whole study: An agonistic anti-OX40 (CD134) antibody, ivuxolimab, was used to treat the patients.

Germline trimming cut 7 bases from V and 6 bases from J; bases unmatched to any gene: 10. Germline V gene sequence: CDR1 SNHLY, CDR2 FYNNEI. The CDR3 is 14 residues long. Produced via immunoSEQ multiplex PCR; TCRdb's table is partial and in-frame only. The sample carries about 33,000 clones, approximately 90% recorded once. The material sequenced was CD4+ or CD8+ T cells sorted from blood, taken in a trial of the OX40 agonist ivuxolimab. The source of this sequence is an adult with an advanced solid tumor such as melanoma, head and neck, liver or kidney cancer. J is TRBJ2-7 and V is TRBV2; TRBD2 matches 9 bases. The CDR3, as DNA: TGTGCCAGCAAGTCATTGCGGGGGGGCCGCGAGCAGTACTTC. Translation gives CASKSLRGGREQYF. Combining the CDR3 with reference TRBV2 and TRBJ2-7 gives the whole variable domain EPEVTQTPSHQVTQMGQEVILRCVPISNHLYFYWYRQILGQKVEFLVSFYNNEISEKSEIFDDQFSVERPDGSNFTLKIRSTKLEDSAMYFCASKSLRGGREQYFGPGTRLTVT.